This TCR beta chain was profiled in a study of OX40 agonist ivuxolimab in advanced cancers. TCRdb keeps only in-frame clones here, not all; method: immunoSEQ multiplex PCR. Found here are approximately 99,000 clones, approximately 94% of them singletons; the top ten hold approximately 0.18%. The germline V gene has CDR1 LGHNA and CDR2 YSLEER. V was trimmed by 4 bases and J by 1 base, leaving 13 bases between them. The CDR3 is 15 residues long. This chain links TRBV4-3 with TRBJ1-1; D unclear. This TCR derives from an adult with an advanced solid tumor such as melanoma, head and neck, liver or kidney cancer. The specimen was CD4+ or CD8+ T cells sorted from blood, collected in a trial of the OX40 agonist ivuxolimab. The CDR3 is CASSPQMRANTEAFF. CDR3 coding DNA: TGCGCCAGCAGCCCTCAAATGAGGGCGAACACTGAAGCTTTCTTT.